This entry describes one T cell receptor (delta chain). Its binding antigen is unknown. No clone much larger than this one lies a single base away; base qualities are absent. This specimen comes from a study of Vδ1+ human thymocytes (dated by TCRdb to between 2017 and 2018). Broadly, across the study: As a data resource, the study described the mRNA-level TRG and TRD CDR3 repertoires of highly purified Vdelta1+ thymocytes obtained from young children. Validation of the multiplex-based CDR3 amplicon strategy against 5'RACE-based CDR3 amplicon generation methods had been performed previously. What the authors observed across the whole study: Numerous TRG clonotypes were shared among donors (up to about 6.9x10^3), while TRD repertoires were essentially private (a maximum of roughly 120 shared). Because no clustering by age or sex was seen, donors were not stratified by age or sex in the analyses. The thymic TRG and TRD repertoires appeared highly polyclonal, with Gaussian CDR3 length distributions, in contrast to the oligoclonal repertoires of peripheral blood. Although sort purity was high, around a fifth of thymic TRD sequences were Vdelta2 (with a few Vdelta3), in contrast to the peripheral blood Vdelta1+ controls. The use of highly purified populations and single-cell validation was advised by the authors, since misinterpretation of bulk repertoire data could be caused by unexpected Vdelta2 sequences.

Thymic samples were depleted of alphabeta T cells, then CD3+ TCRVdelta1+ TCRVdelta2- thymocytes were FACS-sorted. Sorted Vdelta1+ thymocyte purity ranged from 98% to 99.6%. Thymic specimens came from about 8 paediatric patients undergoing corrective cardiac surgery, aged from roughly 5 days to 17 months. After the thymic tissue was dispersed, mononuclear cells were isolated using a Histopaque-1077 density gradient. Staining used anti-TCRVdelta1 clone TS8.2, anti-TCRVdelta2 clone B6, anti-CD3 clone HIT3a and anti-TCRalphabeta clone IP26 antibodies. Spanning cysteine to phenylalanine, the CDR3 consists of 21 amino acids. Solely the CDR3 DNA is kept, with 63 bases framed from the first base. The germline V and J ends show losses of 0 bases and 0 bases respectively, and no gene match explains 15 bases of the junction. The germline V gene specifies TSWWSYY as CDR1 and QGS as CDR2. RNA was isolated using the RNeasy mini kit, and reverse transcription was performed with Superscript III. CDR3 amplicons were generated by multiplex PCR with pooled V-gene forward primers and a constant-region reverse primer carrying Illumina adaptor overhangs. After gel purification, the amplicons were indexed with Nextera index primers during approximately 8 additional PCR cycles and then purified using AMPure XP beads. Libraries were sequenced on an Illumina MiSeq with paired-end 250 bp reads, dual indexing and roughly 20% PhiX spike-in. In the paper's pipeline: Read quality was checked with FastQC, and TRG read pairs were merged using ea-utils fastq-join. Sequences were annotated with IMGT/HighV-QUEST, keeping only productive sequences with unambiguous V-gene assignment; clonotypes were defined by identical CDR3 sequence. Downstream analysis used VDJtools 1.1.1, tcR 2.2.3, Treemap and vegan Shannon diversity in R 3.4.4. For TCRdb, the public reads were processed anew by CATT, and duplicate DNA sequences were folded into one row. TCRdb, not the original authors, processed these V and J calls. Within this sample are some 54,000 delta-chain clones, with approximately 15% of them counted one time only. The top ten clonotypes cover approximately 0.54% of the sample.

The chain joins TRDV1 to TRDJ1; TRDD3 lines up with 11 middle nucleotides. The sample consisted of Vdelta1+ gamma-delta thymocytes from the thymus. Per the publication, the cell subset or site label means: FACS-sorted CD3+ TCRalphabeta- TCRVdelta1+ TCRVdelta2- thymocytes. This sequence originates from a boy under three years old who had congenital heart surgery. In nucleotide form, the sequence is TGTGCTCTTGGGGAACTTAACCCCGTGGGGGATACGCACGGTCACACCGATAAACTCATCTTT. Its protein reads: CALGELNPVGDTHGHTDKLIF.